This entry describes one T cell receptor beta chain. Each CDR3 protein gets one entry after TCRdb re-called the 5' RACE reads with MiXCR. The sample consists of 1.5 million to 2 million distinct CDR3 sequences, about 32% of them appearing once. The entry originates in a study of identical twins. CDR1 and CDR2 from the germline V gene are DFQATT and SNEGSKA (reference sequence). V lost 5 bases to trimming and J lost 5 bases, with 6 bases between them. This CDR3 contains 10 residues. This sequence was found in a newborn girl in good health. Sequencing was done on a sample of cord blood. The chain carries TRBV20-1 and TRBJ1-2; D may be TRBD1 (5 bases). In nucleotides, the CDR3 is TGCAGTGCTGACAGTTATGGCTACACCTTC. Translation: CSADSYGYTF.